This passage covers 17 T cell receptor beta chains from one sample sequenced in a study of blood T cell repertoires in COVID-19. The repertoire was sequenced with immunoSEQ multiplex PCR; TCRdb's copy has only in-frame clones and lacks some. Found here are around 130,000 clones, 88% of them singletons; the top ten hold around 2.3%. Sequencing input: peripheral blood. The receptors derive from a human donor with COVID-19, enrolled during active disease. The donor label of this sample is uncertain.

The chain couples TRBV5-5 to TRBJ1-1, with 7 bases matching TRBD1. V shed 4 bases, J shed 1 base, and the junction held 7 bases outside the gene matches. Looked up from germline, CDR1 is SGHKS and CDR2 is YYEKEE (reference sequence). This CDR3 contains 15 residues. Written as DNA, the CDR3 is TGTGCCAGCAGCCTTAGGGACAGCGAGAACACTGAAGCTTTCTTT. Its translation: CASSLRDSENTEAFF.

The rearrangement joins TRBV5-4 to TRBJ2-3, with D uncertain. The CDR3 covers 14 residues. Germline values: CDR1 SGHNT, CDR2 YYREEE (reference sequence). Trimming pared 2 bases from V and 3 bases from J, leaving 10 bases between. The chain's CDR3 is CASSLTAVTDTQYF. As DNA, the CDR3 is TGTGCCAGCAGCTTAACGGCGGTAACAGATACGCAGTATTTT.

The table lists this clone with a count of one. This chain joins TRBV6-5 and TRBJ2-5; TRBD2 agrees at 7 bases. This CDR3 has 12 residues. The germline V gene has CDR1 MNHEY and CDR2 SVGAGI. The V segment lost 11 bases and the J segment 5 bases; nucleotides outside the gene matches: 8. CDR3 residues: CALTGGGETQYF. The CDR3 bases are TGTGCCCTAACCGGGGGAGGGGAGACCCAGTACTTC.

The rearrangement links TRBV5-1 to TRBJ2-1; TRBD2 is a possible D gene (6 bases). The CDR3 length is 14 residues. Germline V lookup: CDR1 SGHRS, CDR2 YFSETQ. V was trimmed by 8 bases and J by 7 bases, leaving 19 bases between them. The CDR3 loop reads CASSREKEINEQFF. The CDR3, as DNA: TGCGCCAGTTCCCGGGAGAAAGAAATAAATGAGCAGTTCTTC.

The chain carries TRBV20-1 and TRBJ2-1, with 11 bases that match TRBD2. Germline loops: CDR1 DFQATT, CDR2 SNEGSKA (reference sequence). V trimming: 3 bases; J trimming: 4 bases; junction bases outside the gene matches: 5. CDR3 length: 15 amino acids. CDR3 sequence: CSASPSGGLYNEQFF. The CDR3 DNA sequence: TGCAGTGCTAGTCCTAGCGGGGGGCTTTACAATGAGCAGTTCTTC.

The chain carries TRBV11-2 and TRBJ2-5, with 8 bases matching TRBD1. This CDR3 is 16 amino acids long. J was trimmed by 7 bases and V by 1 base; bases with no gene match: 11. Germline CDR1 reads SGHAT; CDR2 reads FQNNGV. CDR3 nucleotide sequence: TGTGCCAGCAGCTTAGCCCGAGACAGGGGAGGTTGGACCCAGTACTTC. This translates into CASSLARDRGGWTQYF.

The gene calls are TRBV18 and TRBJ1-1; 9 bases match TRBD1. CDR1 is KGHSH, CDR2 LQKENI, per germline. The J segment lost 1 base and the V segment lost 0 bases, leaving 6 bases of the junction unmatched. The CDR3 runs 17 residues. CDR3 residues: CASSPPHPTGGNTEAFF. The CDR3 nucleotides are TGTGCCAGCTCACCACCCCACCCGACAGGGGGGAACACTGAAGCTTTCTTT.

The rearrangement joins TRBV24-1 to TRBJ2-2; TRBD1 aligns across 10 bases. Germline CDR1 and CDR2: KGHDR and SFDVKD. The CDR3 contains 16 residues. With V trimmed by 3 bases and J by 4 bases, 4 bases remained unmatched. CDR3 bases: TGTGCCACCAGTGATCAGGGACAGGGGTCCACCGGGGAGCTGTTTTTT. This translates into CATSDQGQGSTGELFF.

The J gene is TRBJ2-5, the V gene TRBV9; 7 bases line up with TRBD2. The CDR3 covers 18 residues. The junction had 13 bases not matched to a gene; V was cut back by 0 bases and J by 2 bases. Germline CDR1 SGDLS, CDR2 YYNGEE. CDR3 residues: CASSVANYGGRRQETQYF. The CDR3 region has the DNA TGTGCCAGCAGCGTAGCTAACTACGGGGGGAGACGGCAAGAGACCCAGTACTTC.

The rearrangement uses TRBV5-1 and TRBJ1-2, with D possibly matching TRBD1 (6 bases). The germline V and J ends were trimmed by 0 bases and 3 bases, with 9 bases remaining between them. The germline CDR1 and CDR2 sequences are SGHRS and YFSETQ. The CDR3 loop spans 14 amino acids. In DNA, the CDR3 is TGCGCCAGCAGCTTGGACAGGGCGGACTATGGCTACACCTTC. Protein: CASSLDRADYGYTF.

The DNA for the CDR3 is TGCGCCAGCAGCGCCACCGGGACAGGGGGCGATGAGCAGTTCTTC. Translated: CASSATGTGGDEQFF. The chain carries TRBV5-1 and TRBJ2-1; 12 bases map to TRBD1. The CDR3 spans 15 residues. The V gene end was trimmed by 4 bases and the J gene end by 8 bases; junction bases not matched to a gene: 7. CDR1 is SGHRS, CDR2 YFSETQ, per germline.

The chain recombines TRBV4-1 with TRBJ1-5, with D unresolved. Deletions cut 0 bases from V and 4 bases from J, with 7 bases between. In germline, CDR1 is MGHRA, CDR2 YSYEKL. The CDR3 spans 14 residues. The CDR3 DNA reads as TGCGCCAGCAGCCAAGATACATGGAATCAGCCCCAGCATTTT. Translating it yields CASSQDTWNQPQHF.

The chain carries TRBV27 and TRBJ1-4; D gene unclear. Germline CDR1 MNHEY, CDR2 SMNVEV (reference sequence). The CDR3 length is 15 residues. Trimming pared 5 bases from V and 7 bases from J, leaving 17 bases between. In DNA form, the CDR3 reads TGTGCCAGCAGTCCCAGGACCGCTCGGGGTGAAAAACTGTTTTTT. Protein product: CASSPRTARGEKLFF. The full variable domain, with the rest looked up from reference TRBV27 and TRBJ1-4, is EAQVTQNPRYLITVTGKKLTVTCSQNMNHEYMSWYRQDPGLGLRQIYYSMNVEVTDKGDVPEGYKVSRKEKRNFPLILESPSPNQTSLYFCASSPRTARGEKLFFGSGTQLSVL.

CDR3 region: CASSLETGENEKLFF. CDR3 DNA sequence: TGTGCCAGCTCACTTGAGACAGGGGAAAATGAAAAACTGTTTTTT. The J gene is TRBJ1-4, the V gene TRBV18; 8 bases match TRBD1. The CDR3 extends over 15 amino acids. Trimming removed 4 bases from V and 5 bases from J; junction bases left unmatched: 6. The germline V gene encodes CDR1 KGHSH and CDR2 LQKENI.

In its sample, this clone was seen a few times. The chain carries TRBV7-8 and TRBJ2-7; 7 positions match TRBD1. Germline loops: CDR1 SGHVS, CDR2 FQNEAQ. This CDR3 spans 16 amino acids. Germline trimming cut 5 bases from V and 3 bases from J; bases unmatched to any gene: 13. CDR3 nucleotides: TGTGCCAGCAGCGTAGGGGGACCGGGACAGAACTACGAGCAGTACTTC. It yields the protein CASSVGGPGQNYEQYF. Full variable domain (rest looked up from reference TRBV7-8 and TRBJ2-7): GAGVSQSPRYKVAKRGQDVALRCDPISGHVSLFWYQQALGQGPEFLTYFQNEAQLDKSGLPSDRFFAERPEGSVSTLKIQRTQQEDSAVYLCASSVGGPGQNYEQYFGPGTRLTVT.

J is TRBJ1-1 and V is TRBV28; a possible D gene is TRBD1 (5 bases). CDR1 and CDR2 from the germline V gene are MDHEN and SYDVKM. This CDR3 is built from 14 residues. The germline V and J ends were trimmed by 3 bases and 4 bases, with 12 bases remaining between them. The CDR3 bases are TGTGCCAGCAGTTTCCCTCAGGGTGGCACTGAAGCTTTCTTT. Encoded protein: CASSFPQGGTEAFF. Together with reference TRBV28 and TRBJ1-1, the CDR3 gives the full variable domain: DVKVTQSSRYLVKRTGEKVFLECVQDMDHENMFWYRQDPGLGLRLIYFSYDVKMKEKGDIPEGYSVSREKKERFSLILESASTNQTSMYLCASSFPQGGTEAFFGQGTRLTVV.

The CDR3 DNA reads TGTGCCAGCAGTTCCGGGACAGGAAACTATGGCTACACCTTC. Translating it yields CASSSGTGNYGYTF. The chain couples TRBV2 to TRBJ1-2; 8 bases fit TRBD1. CDR3 length: 14 residues. Losses at the gene ends were 5 bases for V and 2 bases for J; bases not matched to a gene: 4. CDR1 and CDR2 (germline): SNHLY, FYNNEI. The complete variable domain, with remaining parts taken from reference TRBV2 and TRBJ1-2, reads EPEVTQTPSHQVTQMGQEVILRCVPISNHLYFYWYRQILGQKVEFLVSFYNNEISEKSEIFDDQFSVERPDGSNFTLKIRSTKLEDSAMYFCASSSGTGNYGYTFGSGTRLTVV.